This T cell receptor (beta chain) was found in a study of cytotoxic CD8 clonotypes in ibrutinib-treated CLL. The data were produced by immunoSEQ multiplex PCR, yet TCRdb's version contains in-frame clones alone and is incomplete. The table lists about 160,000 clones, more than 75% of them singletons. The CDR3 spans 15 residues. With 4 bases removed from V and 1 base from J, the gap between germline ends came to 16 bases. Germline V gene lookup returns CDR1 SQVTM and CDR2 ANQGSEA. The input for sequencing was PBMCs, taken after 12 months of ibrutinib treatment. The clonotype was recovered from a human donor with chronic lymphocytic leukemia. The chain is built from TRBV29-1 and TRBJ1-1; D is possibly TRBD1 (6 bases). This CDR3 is CSVAPQRQANTEAFF. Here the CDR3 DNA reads TGCAGCGTTGCACCCCAAAGACAGGCGAACACTGAAGCTTTCTTT.